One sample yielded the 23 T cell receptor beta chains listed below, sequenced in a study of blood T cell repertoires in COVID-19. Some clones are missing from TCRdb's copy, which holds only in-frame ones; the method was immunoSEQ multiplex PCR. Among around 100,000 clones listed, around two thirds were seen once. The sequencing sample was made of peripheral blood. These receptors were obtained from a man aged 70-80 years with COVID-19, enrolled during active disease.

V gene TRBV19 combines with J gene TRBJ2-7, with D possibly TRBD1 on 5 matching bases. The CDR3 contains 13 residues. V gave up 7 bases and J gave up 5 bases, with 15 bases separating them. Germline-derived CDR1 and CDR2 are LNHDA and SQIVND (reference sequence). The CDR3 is CASKRRGQNEQYF. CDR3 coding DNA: TGTGCCAGTAAGAGAAGGGGTCAGAACGAGCAGTACTTC.

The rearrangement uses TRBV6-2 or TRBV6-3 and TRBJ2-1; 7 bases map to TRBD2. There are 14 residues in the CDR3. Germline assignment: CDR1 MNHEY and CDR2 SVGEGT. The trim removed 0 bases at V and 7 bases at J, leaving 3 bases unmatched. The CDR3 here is CASSYSGGTNEQFF. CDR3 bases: TGTGCCAGCAGTTACTCGGGGGGGACGAATGAGCAGTTCTTC.

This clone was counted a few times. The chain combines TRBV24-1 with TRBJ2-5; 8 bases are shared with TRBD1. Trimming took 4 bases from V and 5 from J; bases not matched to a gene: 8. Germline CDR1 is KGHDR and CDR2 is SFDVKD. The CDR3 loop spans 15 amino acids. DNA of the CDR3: TGTGCCACCAGTGACCAAACAGGGGGGTGGGAGACCCAGTACTTC. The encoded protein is CATSDQTGGWETQYF.

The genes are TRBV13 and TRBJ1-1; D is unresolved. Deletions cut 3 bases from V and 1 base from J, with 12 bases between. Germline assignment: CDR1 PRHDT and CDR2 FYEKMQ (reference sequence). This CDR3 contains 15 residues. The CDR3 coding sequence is TGTGCCAGCAGCTTCGACCGGGGTCCGAACACTGAAGCTTTCTTT. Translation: CASSFDRGPNTEAFF.

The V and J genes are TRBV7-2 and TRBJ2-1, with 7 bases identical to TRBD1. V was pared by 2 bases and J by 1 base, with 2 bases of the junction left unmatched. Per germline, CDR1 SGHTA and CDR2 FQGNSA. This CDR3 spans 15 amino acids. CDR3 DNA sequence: TGTGCCAGCAGCTTATCCAGGGGGTCCTACAATGAGCAGTTCTTC. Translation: CASSLSRGSYNEQFF.

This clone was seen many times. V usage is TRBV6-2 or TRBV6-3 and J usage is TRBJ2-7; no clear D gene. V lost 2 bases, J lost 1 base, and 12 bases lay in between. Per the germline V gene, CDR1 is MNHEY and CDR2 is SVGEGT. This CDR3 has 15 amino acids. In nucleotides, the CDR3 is TGTGCCAGCAGTTACCTGAGTACTCCGTCCTACGAGCAGTACTTC. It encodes CASSYLSTPSYEQYF.

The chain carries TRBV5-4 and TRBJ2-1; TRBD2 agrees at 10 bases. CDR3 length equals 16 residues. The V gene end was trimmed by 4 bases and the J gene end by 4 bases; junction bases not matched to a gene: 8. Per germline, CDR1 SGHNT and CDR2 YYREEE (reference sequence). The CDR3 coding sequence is TGTGCCAGCAGCCCCCCCGGACTAGCGGCATACAATGAGCAGTTCTTC. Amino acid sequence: CASSPPGLAAYNEQFF. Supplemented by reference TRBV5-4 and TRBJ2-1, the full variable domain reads ETGVTQSPTHLIKTRGQQVTLRCSSQSGHNTVSWYQQALGQGPQFIFQYYREEENGRGNFPPRFSGLQFPNYSSELNVNALELDDSALYLCASSPPGLAAYNEQFFGPGTRLTVL.

The CDR3 DNA reads TGTGCCAGCAGCGTAGAAGCGGTGGCTTCCTTTATGAACACTGAAGCTTTCTTT. The encoded protein is CASSVEAVASFMNTEAFF. The chain carries TRBV9 and TRBJ1-1, with D unclear. The V gene's germline CDR1 is SGDLS and CDR2 YYNGEE. The CDR3 runs to 18 residues. V was shortened by 0 bases and J by 0 bases, with 18 bases between the two germline ends. Drawing the rest from reference TRBV9 and TRBJ1-1, the complete variable domain is DSGVTQTPKHLITATGQRVTLRCSPRSGDLSVYWYQQSLDQGLQFLIQYYNGEERAKGNILERFSAQQFPDLHSELNLSSLELGDSALYFCASSVEAVASFMNTEAFFGQGTRLTVV.

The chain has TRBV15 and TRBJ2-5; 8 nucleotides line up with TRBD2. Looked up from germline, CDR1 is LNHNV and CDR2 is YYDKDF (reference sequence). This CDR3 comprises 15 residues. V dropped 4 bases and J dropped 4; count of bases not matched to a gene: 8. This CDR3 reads CATSKPGLGSETQYF. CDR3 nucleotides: TGTGCCACCAGCAAACCGGGACTAGGTTCAGAGACCCAGTACTTC.

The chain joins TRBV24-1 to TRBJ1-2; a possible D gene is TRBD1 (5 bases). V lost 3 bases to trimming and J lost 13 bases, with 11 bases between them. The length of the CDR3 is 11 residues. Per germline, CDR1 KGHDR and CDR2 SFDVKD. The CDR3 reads CATSDGGGVTF. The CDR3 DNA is TGTGCCACCAGTGATGGGGGGGGTGTCACCTTC.

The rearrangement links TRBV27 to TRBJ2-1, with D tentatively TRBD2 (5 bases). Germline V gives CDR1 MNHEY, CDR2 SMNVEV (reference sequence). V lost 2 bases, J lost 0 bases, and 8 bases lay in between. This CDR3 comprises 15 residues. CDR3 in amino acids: CASSLKAVSYNEQFF. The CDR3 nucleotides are TGTGCCAGCAGTTTAAAAGCGGTCTCCTACAATGAGCAGTTCTTC.

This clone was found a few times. CDR3 residues: CAISESSRTRDTEAFF. CDR3 coding DNA: TGTGCCATCAGTGAGTCTAGTCGCACCAGGGACACTGAAGCTTTCTTT. V and J are TRBV10-3 and TRBJ1-1, with D perhaps matching TRBD1 (5 bases). The CDR3 covers 16 residues. V was shortened by 0 bases and J by 3 bases, with 14 bases between the two germline ends. Germline V gene lookup returns CDR1 ENHRY and CDR2 SYGVKD.

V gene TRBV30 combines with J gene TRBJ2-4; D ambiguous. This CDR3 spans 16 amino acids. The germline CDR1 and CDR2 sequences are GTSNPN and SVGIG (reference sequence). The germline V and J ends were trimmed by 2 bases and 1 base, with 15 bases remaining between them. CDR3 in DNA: TGTGCCTGGAGTCCTCCGAGAGCCGAGGCCAAAAACATTCAGTACTTC. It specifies CAWSPPRAEAKNIQYF.

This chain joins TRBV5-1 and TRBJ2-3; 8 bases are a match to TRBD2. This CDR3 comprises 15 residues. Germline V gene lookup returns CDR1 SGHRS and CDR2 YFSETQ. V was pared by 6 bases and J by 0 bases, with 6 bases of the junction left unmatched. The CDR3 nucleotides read TGCGCCAGCATGCCTAGCGGGTCTAGCACAGATACGCAGTATTTT. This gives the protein CASMPSGSSTDTQYF.

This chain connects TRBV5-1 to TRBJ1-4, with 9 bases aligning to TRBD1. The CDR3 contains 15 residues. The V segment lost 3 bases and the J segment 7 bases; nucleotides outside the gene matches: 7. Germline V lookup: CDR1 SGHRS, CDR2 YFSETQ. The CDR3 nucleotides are TGCGCCAGCAGCTCAACAGGGGGCGGAGGTGAAAAACTGTTTTTT. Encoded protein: CASSSTGGGGEKLFF.

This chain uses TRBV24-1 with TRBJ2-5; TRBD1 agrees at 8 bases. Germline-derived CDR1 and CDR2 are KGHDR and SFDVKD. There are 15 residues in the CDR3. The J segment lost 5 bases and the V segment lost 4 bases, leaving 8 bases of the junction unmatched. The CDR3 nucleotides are TGTGCCACCAGTGACCCCAGGGGGCTGGGGGAGACCCAGTACTTC. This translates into CATSDPRGLGETQYF.

Here the CDR3 DNA reads TGTGCCAGCAGCTTCCCATGGACAGGGGGTTCCGAGCAGTACTTC. It is translated as CASSFPWTGGSEQYF. This chain links TRBV7-8 with TRBJ2-7; TRBD1 matches 10 bases. The germline gives CDR1 SGHVS, CDR2 FQNEAQ. The V segment lost 3 bases and the J segment 6 bases; nucleotides outside the gene matches: 8. The CDR3 is 15 amino acids.

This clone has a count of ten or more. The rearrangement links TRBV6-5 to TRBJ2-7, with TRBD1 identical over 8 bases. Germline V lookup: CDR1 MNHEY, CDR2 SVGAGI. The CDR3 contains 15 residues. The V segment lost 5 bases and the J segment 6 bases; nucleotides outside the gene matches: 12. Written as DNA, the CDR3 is TGTGCCAGCAGTATCAGGGGGCCTCCGTGGGGCGAGCAGTACTTC. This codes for CASSIRGPPWGEQYF.

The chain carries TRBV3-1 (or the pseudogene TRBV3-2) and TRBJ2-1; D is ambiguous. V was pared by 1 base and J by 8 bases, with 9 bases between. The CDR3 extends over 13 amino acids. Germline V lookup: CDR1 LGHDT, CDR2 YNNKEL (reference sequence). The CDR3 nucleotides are TGTGCCAGCAGCCAAGTCCCTCGGTATGAGCAGTTCTTC. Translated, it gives CASSQVPRYEQFF.

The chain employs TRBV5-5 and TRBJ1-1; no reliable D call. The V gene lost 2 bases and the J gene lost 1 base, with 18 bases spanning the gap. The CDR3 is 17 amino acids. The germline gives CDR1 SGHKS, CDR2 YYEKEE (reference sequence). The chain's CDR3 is CASSFLSRNPQNTEAFF. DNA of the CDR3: TGTGCCAGCAGCTTTCTCTCGCGGAACCCTCAGAACACTGAAGCTTTCTTT. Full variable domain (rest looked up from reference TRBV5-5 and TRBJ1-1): DAGVTQSPTHLIKTRGQQVTLRCSPISGHKSVSWYQQVLGQGPQFIFQYYEKEERGRGNFPDRFSARQFPNYSSELNVNALLLGDSALYLCASSFLSRNPQNTEAFFGQGTRLTVV.

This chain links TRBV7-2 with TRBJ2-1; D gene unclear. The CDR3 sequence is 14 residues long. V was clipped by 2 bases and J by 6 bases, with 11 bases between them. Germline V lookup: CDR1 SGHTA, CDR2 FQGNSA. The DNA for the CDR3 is TGTGCCAGCAGCTTAAACCCCAGTACCAATGAGCAGTTCTTC. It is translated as CASSLNPSTNEQFF.

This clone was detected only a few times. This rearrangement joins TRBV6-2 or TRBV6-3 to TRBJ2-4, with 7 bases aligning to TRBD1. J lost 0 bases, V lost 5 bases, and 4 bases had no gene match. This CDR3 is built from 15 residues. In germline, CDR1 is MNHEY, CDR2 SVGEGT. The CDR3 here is CASSTGQIAKNIQYF. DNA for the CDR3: TGTGCCAGCAGTACGGGACAGATAGCCAAAAACATTCAGTACTTC.

CDR3: CASSLTGPTEAFF. Written as DNA, the CDR3 is TGTGCCAGCAGTCTTACAGGGCCCACTGAAGCTTTCTTT. V is TRBV25-1 and J is TRBJ1-1, with D maybe TRBD1 (6 bases). Germline loops: CDR1 MGHDK, CDR2 SYGVNS. The CDR3 covers 13 residues. Trimming took off 5 bases at V and 4 bases at J, with 11 bases between the two ends.